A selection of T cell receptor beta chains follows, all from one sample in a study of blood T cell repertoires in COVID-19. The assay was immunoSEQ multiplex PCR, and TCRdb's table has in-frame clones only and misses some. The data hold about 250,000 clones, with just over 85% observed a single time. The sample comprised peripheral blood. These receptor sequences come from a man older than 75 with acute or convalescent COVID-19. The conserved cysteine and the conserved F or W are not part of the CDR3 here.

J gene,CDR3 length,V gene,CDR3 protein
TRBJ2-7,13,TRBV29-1,SVEESKQGTYEQY
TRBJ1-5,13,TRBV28,ASSLAGNSNQPQH
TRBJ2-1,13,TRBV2,ASSAEGTRHNEQF
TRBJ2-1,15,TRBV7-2,ASSFDDRFYSYNEQF
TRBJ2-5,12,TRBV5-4,ASRKDRGRETQY
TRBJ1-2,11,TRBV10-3,AISEGQGGSYT
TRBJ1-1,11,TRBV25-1,ASRRTANTEAF
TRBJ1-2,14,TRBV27,ASSPWTGPSNYGYT
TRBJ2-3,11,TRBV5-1,ASSLAGTDTQY
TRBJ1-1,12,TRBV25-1,ASSQTGKGTEAF
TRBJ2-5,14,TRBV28,ASSLTSGRGGETQY
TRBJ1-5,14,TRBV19,ASSRIGEPSIQPQH
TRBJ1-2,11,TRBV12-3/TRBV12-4,ASSLTGNYGYT
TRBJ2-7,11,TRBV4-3,ASSQNRQYEQY
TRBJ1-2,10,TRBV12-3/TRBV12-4,ASRAGNYGYT
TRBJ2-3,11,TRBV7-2,ASSQEFSDTQY
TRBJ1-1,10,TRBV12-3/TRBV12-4,ASTDSRTEAF
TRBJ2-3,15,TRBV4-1,ASSPLPAGGPTDTQY
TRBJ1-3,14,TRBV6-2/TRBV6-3,ASSRIGQGAGNTIY
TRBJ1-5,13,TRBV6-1,ASSEPGGGNQPQH
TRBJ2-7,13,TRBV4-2,ASSQENRGLDEQY
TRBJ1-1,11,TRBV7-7,ASSLGQGTEAF
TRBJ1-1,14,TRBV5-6,ASSLGTWAMNTEAF
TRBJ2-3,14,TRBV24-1,ATSDWTGGLSDTQY
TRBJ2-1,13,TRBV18,ASSPGQGVDNEQF
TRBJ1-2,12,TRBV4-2,ASSQETGVDGYT
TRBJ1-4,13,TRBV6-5,ASSSRGATNEKLF
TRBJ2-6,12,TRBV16,ANAGSSGANVLT
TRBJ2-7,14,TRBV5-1,ASSLLAGGSTYEQY
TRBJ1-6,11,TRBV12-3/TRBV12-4,ASRSTGNSPLH
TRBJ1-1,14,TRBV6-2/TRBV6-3,ASSGQSGGMGTEAF
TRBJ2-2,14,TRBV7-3,ASSSSARTNTGELF
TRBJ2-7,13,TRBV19,ASSARSGLSYEQY
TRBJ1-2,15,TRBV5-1,ASSFPLGSNANYGYT
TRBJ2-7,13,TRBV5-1,ASSATSGGPYEQY
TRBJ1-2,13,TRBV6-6,ASNTGPTLNYGYT
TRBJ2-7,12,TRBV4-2,ASSQGQGTYEQY
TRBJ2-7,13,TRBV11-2,ASSSFAGGIYEQY
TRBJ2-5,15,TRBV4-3,ASSQPSSGRSQETQY
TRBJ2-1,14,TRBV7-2,ASSPQGTSGNNEQF
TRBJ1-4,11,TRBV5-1,ASSSERSEKLF
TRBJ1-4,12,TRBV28,ASSFIGFNQKLF
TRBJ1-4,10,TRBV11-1,ASSYSNEKLF
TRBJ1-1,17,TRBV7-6,ASSLVSGRGAGLSTEAF
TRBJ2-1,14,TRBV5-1,ASSAGTGRRGNEQF
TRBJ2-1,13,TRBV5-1,ASSFRTGGAGEQF
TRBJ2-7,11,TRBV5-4,ASSSGQFYEQY
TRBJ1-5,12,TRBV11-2,ASSNTGINQPQH
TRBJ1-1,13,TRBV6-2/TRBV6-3,ASSFRGLLNTEAF
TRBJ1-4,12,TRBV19,ASSSQGSNEKLF
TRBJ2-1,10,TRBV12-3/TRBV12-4,ASSPLGYEQF
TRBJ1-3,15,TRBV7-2,ASSLSRDRSSGNTIY
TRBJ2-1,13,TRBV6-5,ASSPDRGSYNEQF
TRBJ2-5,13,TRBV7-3,ASSTTGGTRETQY
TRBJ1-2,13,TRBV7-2,ASSLGGQTFNGYT
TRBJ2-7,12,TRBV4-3,ASSLAGGFYEQY
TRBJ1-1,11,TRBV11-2,ASSTRSSPSAF